The entry below gives a single T cell receptor (beta chain) sequence along with its context. No antigen is known for it. Clones were read by immunoSEQ multiplex PCR, and TCRdb kept only the in-frame ones, dropping some. Of 150,000 to 200,000 clones in the sample, about nine tenths are singletons; the top ten hold around 3%. These data are taken from a study of T cell responses to AZD1222 COVID-19 vaccine. The CDR3 is 13 residues long. Broader study findings: Along spike, vaccine-associated CD4 TCRs were found throughout, with dominance at 160-218 and 743-854. Repertoire collection took place solely once the T cell response had peaked. In a largely white British group with more females than males, clonal diversity was possibly underestimated. The study reported that nearly half of spike-specific TCRs target unmutated variant regions.

The receptor was isolated from an adult in good health. The sequenced sample was peripheral blood, obtained on day 0 of AZD1222 vaccination. The rearrangement links TRBV21-1 to TRBJ1-2. TRBV21-1 constitutes a pseudogene. The CDR3 nucleotides are TGTGCCAGCAGCAAAGCTGGGGTTTTTGGCTACACCTTC. Protein: CASSKAGVFGYTF.